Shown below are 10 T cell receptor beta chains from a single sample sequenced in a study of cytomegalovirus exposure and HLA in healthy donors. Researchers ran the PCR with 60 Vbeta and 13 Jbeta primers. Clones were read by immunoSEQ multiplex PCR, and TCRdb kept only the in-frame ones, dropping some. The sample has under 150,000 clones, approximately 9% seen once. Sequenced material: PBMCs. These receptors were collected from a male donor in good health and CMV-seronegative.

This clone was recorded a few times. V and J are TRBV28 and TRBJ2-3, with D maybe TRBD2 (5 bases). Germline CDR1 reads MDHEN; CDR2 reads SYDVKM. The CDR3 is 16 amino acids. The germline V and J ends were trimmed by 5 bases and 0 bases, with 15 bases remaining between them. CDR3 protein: CASSPLWRTSTDTQYF. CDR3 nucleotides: TGTGCCAGCAGTCCGCTTTGGCGGACTAGCACAGATACGCAGTATTTT.

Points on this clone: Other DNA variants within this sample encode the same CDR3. CDR3 DNA sequence: TGTGCCAGCAGCTTGGATCGGGAGACCCAGTACTTC. The encoded protein is CASSLDRETQYF. The genes are TRBV5-4 and TRBJ2-5; D gene ambiguous. This CDR3 has 12 amino acids. The germline CDR1 and CDR2 sequences are SGHNT and YYREEE (reference sequence). Trimming took 0 bases from V and 5 from J, leaving 5 bases between them. Based on the CDR3 plus reference TRBV5-4 and TRBJ2-5, the full variable domain is ETGVTQSPTHLIKTRGQQVTLRCSSQSGHNTVSWYQQALGQGPQFIFQYYREEENGRGNFPPRFSGLQFPNYSSELNVNALELDDSALYLCASSLDRETQYFGPGTRLLVL.

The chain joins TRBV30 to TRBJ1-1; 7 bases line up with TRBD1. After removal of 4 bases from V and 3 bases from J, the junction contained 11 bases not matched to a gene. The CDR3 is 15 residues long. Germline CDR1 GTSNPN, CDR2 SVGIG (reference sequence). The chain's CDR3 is CAWTKGAEGDTEAFF. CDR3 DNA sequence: TGTGCCTGGACAAAGGGGGCGGAGGGAGACACTGAAGCTTTCTTT.

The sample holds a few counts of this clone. This CDR3 reads CASSRTGDGNSPLHF. The DNA for the CDR3 is TGTGCCAGCAGCCGGACAGGGGATGGTAATTCACCCCTCCACTTT. V is TRBV2 and J is TRBJ1-6, with TRBD1 identical over 9 bases. V trimming: 6 bases; J trimming: 6 bases; junction bases outside the gene matches: 6. This CDR3 comprises 15 residues. The germline V gene encodes CDR1 SNHLY and CDR2 FYNNEI.

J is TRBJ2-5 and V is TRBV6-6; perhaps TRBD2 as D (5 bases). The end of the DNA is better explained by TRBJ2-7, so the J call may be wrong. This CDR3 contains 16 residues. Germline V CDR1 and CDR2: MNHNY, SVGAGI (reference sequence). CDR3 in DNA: TGTGCCAGCAGTTACTCGTACGCGGGCGTCTCCTACGAGCAGTACTTC. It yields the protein CASSYSYAGVSYEQYF.

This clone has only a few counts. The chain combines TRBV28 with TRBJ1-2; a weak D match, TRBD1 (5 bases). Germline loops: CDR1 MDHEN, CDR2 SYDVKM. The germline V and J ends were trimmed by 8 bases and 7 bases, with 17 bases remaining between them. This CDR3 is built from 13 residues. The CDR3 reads CASSWGLRGGYTF. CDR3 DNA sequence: TGTGCCAGCTCGTGGGGCCTTAGAGGTGGCTACACCTTC.

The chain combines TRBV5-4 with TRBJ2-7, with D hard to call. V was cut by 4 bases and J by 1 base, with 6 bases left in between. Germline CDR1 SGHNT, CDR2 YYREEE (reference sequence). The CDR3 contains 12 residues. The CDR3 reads CASSGPSYEQYF. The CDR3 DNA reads TGTGCCAGCAGCGGGCCATCCTACGAGCAGTACTTC.

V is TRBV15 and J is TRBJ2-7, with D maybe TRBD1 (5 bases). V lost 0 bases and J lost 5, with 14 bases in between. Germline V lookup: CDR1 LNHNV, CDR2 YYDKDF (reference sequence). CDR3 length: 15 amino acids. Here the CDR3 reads CATSRDTDISNEQYF. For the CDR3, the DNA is TGTGCCACCAGCAGAGATACGGACATTTCCAACGAGCAGTACTTC. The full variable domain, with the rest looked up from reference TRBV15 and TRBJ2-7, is DAMVIQNPRYQVTQFGKPVTLSCSQTLNHNVMYWYQQKSSQAPKLLFHYYDKDFNNEADTPDNFQSRRPNTSFCFLDIRSPGLGDTAMYLCATSRDTDISNEQYFGPGTRLTVT.

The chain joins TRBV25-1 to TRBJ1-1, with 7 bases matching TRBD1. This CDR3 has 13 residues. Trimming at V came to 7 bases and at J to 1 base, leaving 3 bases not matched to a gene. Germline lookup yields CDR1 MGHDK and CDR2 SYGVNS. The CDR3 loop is CASIGQANTEAFF. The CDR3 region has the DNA TGTGCCAGCATAGGACAGGCGAACACTGAAGCTTTCTTT.

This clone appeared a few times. The CDR3, as DNA: TGTGCCACCAGCAACGTAGGAGGCACTGAAGCTTTCTTT. Protein: CATSNVGGTEAFF. This chain joins TRBV15 and TRBJ1-1; D remains ambiguous. The V gene lost 4 bases and the J gene lost 4 bases, with 10 bases spanning the gap. In germline, CDR1 is LNHNV, CDR2 YYDKDF (reference sequence). There are 13 residues in the CDR3.